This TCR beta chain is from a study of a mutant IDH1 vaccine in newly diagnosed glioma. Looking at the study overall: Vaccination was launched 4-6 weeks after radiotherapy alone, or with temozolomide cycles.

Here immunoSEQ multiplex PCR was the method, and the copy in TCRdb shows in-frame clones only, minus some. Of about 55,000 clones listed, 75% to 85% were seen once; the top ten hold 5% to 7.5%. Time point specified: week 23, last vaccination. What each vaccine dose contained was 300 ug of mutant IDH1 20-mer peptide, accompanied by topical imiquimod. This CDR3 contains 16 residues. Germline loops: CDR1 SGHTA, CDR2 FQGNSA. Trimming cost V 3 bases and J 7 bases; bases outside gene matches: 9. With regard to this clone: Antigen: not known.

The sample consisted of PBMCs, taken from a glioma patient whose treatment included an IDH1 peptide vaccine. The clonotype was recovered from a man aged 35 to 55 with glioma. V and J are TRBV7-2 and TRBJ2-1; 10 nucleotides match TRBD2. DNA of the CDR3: TGTGCCAGCAGCTTGAGAGCGGGGGGGCCGGGTAATGAGCAGTTCTTC. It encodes CASSLRAGGPGNEQFF.